This T cell receptor beta chain was identified during a study of T cells in Graves' hyperthyroidism and ophthalmopathy. Findings of the study overall: From stable hyperthyroidism, ophthalmopathy was separated by a 13 V-J model.

TCR beta CDR3 region amplification was performed from RNA transcripts. TCR CDR3 regions were first amplified by RT-PCR with HTBI primers. TCRdb recomputed calls from the multiplex PCR reads with MiXCR, one row per CDR3 protein. The profile shows approximately 690,000 distinct CDR3 sequences, roughly 15% of them singletons. This clonotype occurred a few times. The antigen is unknown. Being one base from a much bigger clone, this may be a read error. The sequenced sample was blood. The receptor's source is a woman between 45 and 65 years old with Graves' ophthalmopathy.

CDR3 residues: CASRDFGTSGSNEQFF. CDR3 nucleotide sequence: TGTGCCAGCAGGGACTTTGGGACTAGCGGAAGCAATGAGCAGTTCTTC. The chain recombines TRBV2 with TRBJ2-1; 11 nucleotides line up with TRBD2. V was clipped by 6 bases and J by 6 bases; unmatched bases: 10. This CDR3 is built from 16 residues. Germline V gene lookup returns CDR1 SNHLY and CDR2 FYNNEI.